This T cell receptor (beta chain) was observed in a study of tumor and adjacent non-tumor tissue in lung cancer (dated by TCRdb to between 2017 and 2018). About the full investigation: Of the cohort, about 11 patients had adenocarcinoma, 2 had squamous cell carcinoma and 1 had small cell lung cancer. The 15 or so patients were aged about 31 to 80 years, included around 10 men and 5 women, and had TNM stage I to III disease. Sequencing produced about 130 million productive TCRbeta reads in total, an average of approximately 4.1 million reads per sample. The study compared bulk TCRbeta repertoires from lung tumor tissue and matched distant non-tumor lung tissue of roughly 14 lung cancer patients. TCRbeta CDR3 sequencing was performed on about 29 paired specimens, with one tumor sample and one normal lung sample collected per patient.

Points the paper makes about the study in general: Significantly higher TCR diversity (inverse Simpson) was observed in tumor tissue than in normal lung tissue (approximately 430 vs 150, P = 0.0075, Mann-Whitney U test). Neither the sequencing platform nor unique molecular identifiers are mentioned in the methods. Because peripheral blood was not sequenced, the blood TCRbeta repertoires of the lung cancer patients in the study went unexamined. TCR diversity was significantly higher in younger patients, and higher tumor TCR diversity was associated with shorter overall and disease-free survival. A significantly larger cumulative share of the repertoire was made up by the top 100 clones in normal lung than in tumor tissue. Only around 16 patients were in the cohort, and the authors stated that larger samples and more detailed clinical data are needed.

Details on this clonotype: Its antigen is currently not known. At one end the junction does not follow the germline gene, possibly because of a read error.

Taken from the germline V gene, the CDR1 and CDR2 loops are MDHEN and SYDVKM. Including the terminal cysteine and phenylalanine, the CDR3 comprises 14 residues. Left in the record is the CDR3 DNA by itself, 42 bases read in frame from the first base. RNA was isolated from bulk, unsorted tissue, and RNA quality was assessed with a NanoDrop ND-1000 and an Agilent 2100. The normal lung samples consisted of distant non-tumor tissue collected more than 3 cm from the tumor edge. Newly diagnosed lung cancer patients without prior chemotherapy who had been admitted for thoracic surgery in China between August and November 2014 were enrolled as donors. Patients with previous radiotherapy or chemotherapy, or with another concurrent cancer, were excluded from the study. Surgical tissue pieces of about 1-2 cm3 were preserved in RNAlater solution and were kept at -80 degrees C until use. Receptor amplification or capture employed multiplex PCR. For sequencing, an Illumina HiSeq 2500 was employed. TCRbeta libraries were built by three rounds of nested PCR using primers (Table S4), following protocols modified from ARM-PCR. Before sequencing, PCR products of 200-500 bp were excised from the gel and purified with the QIAquick gel extraction kit. The study's own analysis went as follows. Reads were cleaned using Trimmomatic, were merged into complete CDR3 sequences using FLASH, and were assigned to V(D)J germline segments using MiTCR. Clonal diversity was calculated as the inverse Simpson's index using VDJtools. In-frame sequences lacking a premature stop codon were counted as productive reads. Using fastp trimming at Q25 and MiXCR clonotype assembly, TCRdb reanalyzed the public sequencing data and kept in-frame beta chains. Rows merge per CDR3 protein into single entries with the most common DNA and genes. For this entry, the V and J calls and clone size follow TCRdb and not the study's own pipeline. The sample table shows over 35,000 distinct CDR3 sequences, and more than 50% are seen once. In total, the top ten clones hold about 48% of the sample.

Recombination joined TRBV28 with TRBJ2-7; 7 of the junction bases match TRBD1. This receptor was obtained from a man in his fifties or sixties with non-small cell lung cancer. Sequencing was carried out using distant non-tumor lung tissue. The CDR3 loop reads CTSRPTGSTIEQYF. At the DNA level, the sequence is TGTACCAGCAGGCCGACAGGGAGTACTATCGAGCAGTACTTC. Full variable domain (CDR3 extended with the reference TRBV28 and TRBJ2-7 proteins): DVKVTQSSRYLVKRTGEKVFLECVQDMDHENMFWYRQDPGLGLRLIYFSYDVKMKEKGDIPEGYSVSREKKERFSLILESASTNQTSMYLCTSRPTGSTIEQYFGPGTRLTVT.